This T cell receptor beta chain was profiled in a study of T cell changes during pregnancy in multiple sclerosis. Using immunoSEQ multiplex PCR, the repertoire was profiled, and TCRdb retains in-frame clones only, with some absent. The data hold 75,000 to 100,000 clones, with 91% observed a single time. Sequenced here: peripheral blood, sampled after pregnancy. The sequence derives from a female donor in good health, enrolled as a control in a pregnancy study.

CDR3 sequence reads: CAWSHGVNTEAFF. As DNA, the CDR3 is TGTGCCTGGAGCCATGGAGTGAACACTGAAGCTTTCTTT. The genes are TRBV30 and TRBJ1-1; D remains ambiguous. The CDR3 sequence is 13 residues long. The germline V gene encodes CDR1 GTSNPN and CDR2 SVGIG (reference sequence). Trimming left V 3 bases short and J 0 bases short, with 8 bases between. The variable domain in full, with the rest retrieved from reference TRBV30 and TRBJ1-1, is SQTIHQWPATLVQPVGSPLSLECTVEGTSNPNLYWYRQAAGRGLQLLFYSVGIGQISSEVPQNLSASRPQDRQFILSSKKLLLSDSGFYLCAWSHGVNTEAFFGQGTRLTVV.